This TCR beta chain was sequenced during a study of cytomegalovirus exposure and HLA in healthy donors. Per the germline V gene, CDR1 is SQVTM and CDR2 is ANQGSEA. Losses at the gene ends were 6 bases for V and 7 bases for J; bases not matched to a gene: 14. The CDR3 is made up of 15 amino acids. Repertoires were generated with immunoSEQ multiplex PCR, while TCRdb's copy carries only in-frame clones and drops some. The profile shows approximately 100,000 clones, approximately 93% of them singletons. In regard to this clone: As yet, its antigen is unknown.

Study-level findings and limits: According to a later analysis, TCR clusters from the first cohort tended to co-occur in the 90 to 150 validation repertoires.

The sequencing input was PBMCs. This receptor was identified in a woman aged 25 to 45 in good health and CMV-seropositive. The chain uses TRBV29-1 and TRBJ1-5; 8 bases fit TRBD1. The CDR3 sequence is CSVSTSGTGGQPQHF. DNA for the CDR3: TGCAGCGTCAGCACATCTGGGACAGGCGGGCAGCCCCAGCATTTT.